Below are 24 T cell receptor beta chains sequenced from a single sample in a study of early T cells in non-severe SARS-CoV-2 infection. TCRdb called the 5' RACE reads again in MiXCR, with one record for every CDR3 protein. The repertoire holds about 25,000 distinct CDR3 sequences, with about 4.6% as singletons. The sequenced material came from whole blood. The receptors come from an adult who was a healthcare worker with PCR-confirmed SARS-CoV-2 infection or an uninfected control (not recorded which).

This clonotype was detected a few times. A read error may explain this, as a much larger clone is one base away. Since no conserved phenylalanine or tryptophan closes the CDR3, a read error is the likely cause. This rearrangement joins TRBV3-1 to TRBJ2-1; D is uncertain. Trimming took 2 bases from V and 5 from J, leaving 10 bases between them. Germline V CDR1 and CDR2: LGHDT, YNNKEL (reference sequence). This CDR3 is 14 amino acids long. The CDR3 DNA is TGTGCCAGCAGCCAACGCGACCTGGACAATGAGCAGTTCTCC. Encoded protein: CASSQRDLDNEQFS.

The rearrangement joins TRBV19 to TRBJ1-5, with TRBD1 matching over 8 bases. Per germline, CDR1 LNHDA and CDR2 SQIVND (reference sequence). This CDR3 has 15 amino acids. V shed 7 bases and J 2 bases; nucleotides not matched to a gene: 7. CDR3 DNA sequence: TGTGCCAGTACCGACAGGGGTTGGGGCAATCAGCCCCAGCATTTT. It encodes CASTDRGWGNQPQHF.

Ten or more counts support this clonotype. The chain combines TRBV11-2 with TRBJ2-3, with TRBD1 as a possible D gene (6 bases). Germline assignment: CDR1 SGHAT and CDR2 FQNNGV. The V gene lost 5 bases and the J gene lost 0 bases, with 21 bases spanning the gap. The CDR3 length is 18 residues. The CDR3 reads CASSLSRDTSSSTDTQYF. CDR3 bases: TGTGCCAGCAGCCTGAGCCGGGACACCTCAAGTAGCACAGATACGCAGTATTTT.

This clonotype was counted a few times. The chain couples TRBV29-1 to TRBJ1-2; D might be TRBD1 (5 bases). CDR1 is SQVTM, CDR2 ANQGSEA, per germline. The length of the CDR3 is 11 residues. V dropped 7 bases and J dropped 4 bases, with 10 bases sitting between them. The CDR3 sequence: CSAGHGYGYTF. The CDR3 DNA reads as TGCAGCGCCGGACACGGCTATGGCTACACCTTC.

This clonotype has ten or more counts. J is TRBJ2-7 and V is TRBV4-3, with 9 bases that match TRBD1. J gave up 3 bases and V 0 bases, and 12 bases lay outside the gene matches. CDR1 LGHNA and CDR2 YSLEER come from the germline V gene. CDR3 length equals 18 residues. The CDR3 DNA reads as TGCGCCAGCAGCCAAGATCTTACAGGGGGCCTCCTAAGCTACGAGCAGTACTTC. This encodes CASSQDLTGGLLSYEQYF.

This clonotype was seen ten or more times. This chain uses TRBV27 with TRBJ1-4; D call uncertain. Germline values: CDR1 MNHEY, CDR2 SMNVEV (reference sequence). V was shortened by 2 bases and J by 8 bases, with 9 bases between the two germline ends. The CDR3 loop spans 13 amino acids. CDR3 nucleotides: TGTGCCAGCAGTTTAATCACCACGGAAAAACTGTTTTTT. Its protein is CASSLITTEKLFF.

This clonotype occurred a few times. This chain connects TRBV10-3 to TRBJ2-7; maybe TRBD2 (5 bases). Germline V gene sequence: CDR1 ENHRY, CDR2 SYGVKD. There are 13 residues in the CDR3. Trimming shortened V by 7 bases and J by 4 bases, and 14 bases separated the two germline ends. This CDR3 is CAITPGSGYEQYF. CDR3 nucleotides: TGTGCCATCACCCCGGGGTCGGGGTACGAGCAGTACTTC.

V gene TRBV9 combines with J gene TRBJ2-6, with D perhaps assigned TRBD1 or TRBD2 (5 bases each). CDR3 size: 20 residues. V was pared by 3 bases and J by 12 bases, with 34 bases between. From germline, CDR1 is SGDLS and CDR2 YYNGEE. CDR3 sequence (DNA): TGTGCCAGCAGCGCCTTCCAGGGACCCTCTGGGGCCAACACCAGGCCCGTCCTGACTTTC. Protein: CASSAFQGPSGANTRPVLTF.

This clonotype was picked up many times. The V gene is TRBV6-5, the J gene TRBJ2-1, with a tentative D call TRBD1 (5 bases). Germline-derived CDR1 and CDR2 are MNHEY and SVGAGI. Trimming shortened V by 5 bases and J by 7 bases, and 15 bases separated the two germline ends. The CDR3 loop spans 14 amino acids. The CDR3 DNA is TGTGCCAGCAGTGCGAAGACCTCAGGGAATGAGCAGTTCTTC. It translates to CASSAKTSGNEQFF.

This clonotype was detected ten times or more. Here the CDR3 DNA reads TGTGCCAGCAGCTTAGACAGCTATAGCAATCAGCCCCAGCATTTT. Protein sequence: CASSLDSYSNQPQHF. The chain employs TRBV7-2 and TRBJ1-5; D uncertain. CDR3 length: 15 residues. Germline CDR1 is SGHTA and CDR2 is FQGNSA. Deletions cut 1 base from V and 0 bases from J, with 7 bases between. Combining the CDR3 with reference TRBV7-2 and TRBJ1-5 gives the whole variable domain GAGVSQSPSNKVTEKGKDVELRCDPISGHTALYWYRQSLGQGLEFLIYFQGNSAPDKSGLPSDRFSAERTGGSVSTLTIQRTQQEDSAVYLCASSLDSYSNQPQHFGDGTRLSIL.

Remarks on this clonotype: A much larger clone differs from this one at a single base, so this may be a read error. The chain has TRBV13 and TRBJ2-6; D is uncertain. The germline V gene encodes CDR1 PRHDT and CDR2 FYEKMQ (reference sequence). This CDR3 has 15 amino acids. The CDR3 DNA is TGTTCCAGCAGCTCCGGGTTCGCCGGGGCCAACGTCCTGACTTTC. Translation: CSSSSGFAGANVLTF.

This clonotype was counted many times. The rearrangement links TRBV5-1 to TRBJ2-5; 8 bases align to TRBD1. The CDR3 runs 14 residues. Losses at the gene ends were 0 bases for V and 13 bases for J; bases not matched to a gene: 11. Germline values: CDR1 SGHRS, CDR2 YFSETQ. The DNA of the CDR3 is TGCGCCAGCAGCTTGGAACCGGGACAGGCCCGCTGGTACTTC. Translation gives CASSLEPGQARWYF.

This clonotype was recorded many times. This chain uses TRBV28 with TRBJ2-5, with D unclear. V lost 5 bases, J lost 1 base, and 14 bases lay in between. Per germline, CDR1 MDHEN and CDR2 SYDVKM. This CDR3 has 15 amino acids. The CDR3 loop is CASSPSKPFQETQYF. The CDR3 nucleotides read TGTGCCAGCAGTCCCAGTAAGCCCTTCCAAGAGACCCAGTACTTC. Looking up the rest from reference TRBV28 and TRBJ2-5 gives the full variable domain: DVKVTQSSRYLVKRTGEKVFLECVQDMDHENMFWYRQDPGLGLRLIYFSYDVKMKEKGDIPEGYSVSREKKERFSLILESASTNQTSMYLCASSPSKPFQETQYFGPGTRLLVL.

This clonotype appeared many times. The J gene is TRBJ2-1, the V gene TRBV6-5, with 7 bases fitting TRBD2. Trimming took 0 bases from V and 9 from J; bases not matched to a gene: 17. The CDR3 consists of 18 residues. Germline V gene data show CDR1 as MNHEY and CDR2 as SVGAGI. The CDR3 DNA reads TGTGCCAGCAGTTACTCTACGCGGGCGGGAGCGGCGGGTGGTGAGCAGTTCTTC. As protein: CASSYSTRAGAAGGEQFF.

In its sample, this clonotype was seen many times. CDR3 in DNA: TGTGCCAGCAGTTTATCGTTAGCGGGAGCAAACGAGCAGTACTTC. It specifies CASSLSLAGANEQYF. The J gene is TRBJ2-7, the V gene TRBV28, with 9 bases matching TRBD2. CDR3 length: 15 residues. Germline-derived CDR1 and CDR2 are MDHEN and SYDVKM. Trimming took 1 base from V and 5 from J; bases not matched to a gene: 6.

Ten or more counts support this clonotype. The V call is TRBV7-9, the J call TRBJ2-7; D may correspond to TRBD1 or TRBD2 (5 bases each). The V end lost 5 bases, the J end lost 0 bases, and 11 bases lay between the germline ends. The CDR3 consists of 14 residues. Germline V lookup: CDR1 SEHNR, CDR2 FQNEAQ (reference sequence). CDR3 in DNA: TGTGCCAGCAGCGGGACCGGGACCTCCTACGAGCAGTACTTC. Protein: CASSGTGTSYEQYF.

This clonotype was recorded at least ten times. J is TRBJ2-3 and V is TRBV28; TRBD2 matches 10 bases. V shed 4 bases and J 2 bases; nucleotides not matched to a gene: 6. The CDR3 runs 16 residues. CDR1 is MDHEN and CDR2 is SYDVKM in the germline V gene. For the CDR3, the DNA is TGTGCCAGCAGTTCTCGTCTAGCGGGAGACACAGATACGCAGTATTTT. Its translation: CASSSRLAGDTDTQYF.

This clonotype was recorded a few times. The CDR3 coding sequence is TGTGCCAGCAGCTTTCTGGGGGCCTCCCCGAACACCGGGGAGCTGTTTTTT. This translates into CASSFLGASPNTGELFF. The V and J genes are TRBV28 and TRBJ2-2, with D possibly being TRBD1 (6 bases). Germline V gene sequence: CDR1 MDHEN, CDR2 SYDVKM. The CDR3 extends over 17 amino acids. Trimming cost V 6 bases and J 0 bases, with 17 bases left between them.

This clonotype was observed many times. V and J are TRBV7-3 and TRBJ1-5; D is uncertain. This CDR3 spans 15 amino acids. Trimming cost V 5 bases and J 3 bases, with 14 bases left between them. Germline V gene sequence: CDR1 SGHTA, CDR2 FQGTGA. The DNA for the CDR3 is TGTGCCAGCAGCCCAAATAGCGATTCCAATCAGCCCCAGCATTTT. As protein: CASSPNSDSNQPQHF.

In its sample, this clonotype was seen many times. The V gene is TRBV3-1, the J gene TRBJ2-1; 7 bases are shared with TRBD2. The CDR3 is 13 amino acids. Germline CDR1 and CDR2: LGHDT and YNNKEL (reference sequence). The J segment lost 15 bases and the V segment lost 0 bases, leaving 8 bases of the junction unmatched. DNA for the CDR3: TGTGCCAGCAGCCAAGATGAGTCTAGCGGCCGGTTCTTC. The encoded protein is CASSQDESSGRFF.

J is TRBJ2-3 and V is TRBV20-1, with 13 bases identical to TRBD2. Trimming at V came to 4 bases and at J to 6 bases, leaving 1 base not matched to a gene. Germline V gene sequence: CDR1 DFQATT, CDR2 SNEGSKA (reference sequence). This CDR3 contains 13 residues. CDR3: CSATGLAGDTQYF. CDR3 nucleotide sequence: TGCAGTGCTACGGGACTAGCGGGGGATACGCAGTATTTT.

The sample holds many counts of this clonotype. The chain recombines TRBV7-2 with TRBJ2-3, with TRBD2 identical over 12 bases. V lost 5 bases to trimming and J lost 2 bases; unmatched junction nucleotides: 5. Germline CDR1 reads SGHTA; CDR2 reads FQGNSA. The CDR3 totals 16 residues. The CDR3 reads CASSTGLAGLTDTQYF. In nucleotides, the CDR3 is TGTGCCAGCAGCACGGGACTAGCGGGCCTCACAGATACGCAGTATTTT.

This clonotype was observed at least ten times. This chain links TRBV29-1 with TRBJ2-2; the match to TRBD2 covers 11 bases. This CDR3 comprises 14 residues. Germline CDR1 is SQVTM and CDR2 is ANQGSEA. Trimming removed 6 bases from V and 7 bases from J; junction bases left unmatched: 7. Here the CDR3 DNA reads TGCAGCGTAGCAACTAGCGGGAGAATCGGGGAGCTGTTTTTT. It codes for CSVATSGRIGELFF.

The chain combines TRBV11-2 with TRBJ2-1; 9 positions match TRBD2. The CDR3 is 14 amino acids. Germline-derived CDR1 and CDR2 are SGHAT and FQNNGV. J gave up 9 bases and V 5 bases, and 8 bases lay outside the gene matches. CDR3 in DNA: TGTGCCAGCAGCGCGGCGGGAGGGCCGGGTGAGCAGTTCTTC. It translates to CASSAAGGPGEQFF.